Each of the 16 T cell receptor beta chains below was sequenced from the same sample in a study of blood T cell repertoires in COVID-19. Method: immunoSEQ multiplex PCR; TCRdb's copy keeps in-frame clones and lacks some. The sample consists of approximately 290,000 clones, around 82% of them appearing once. The sequenced sample was peripheral blood. Receptors originate from a human donor with COVID-19, enrolled during active disease. The donor label of this sample is uncertain.

The rearrangement uses TRBV28 and TRBJ1-5; TRBD1 matches 7 bases. This CDR3 comprises 16 residues. The germline CDR1 and CDR2 sequences are MDHEN and SYDVKM. The junction had 10 bases not matched to a gene; V was cut back by 8 bases and J by 0 bases. The CDR3 DNA reads as TGTGCCAGCGTTTCGCTAGGGACAGATAGCAATCAGCCCCAGCATTTT. This sequence encodes CASVSLGTDSNQPQHF.

V usage is TRBV7-2 and J usage is TRBJ1-3, with D possibly being TRBD1 (5 bases). Deletions cut 1 base from V and 4 bases from J, with 11 bases between. The CDR3 is 15 amino acids. Looked up from germline, CDR1 is SGHTA and CDR2 is FQGNSA. CDR3 region: CASSLVSGVGNTIYF. The CDR3 region has the DNA TGTGCCAGCAGCTTAGTCTCGGGGGTGGGAAACACCATATATTTT.

The J gene is TRBJ2-1, the V gene TRBV5-4, with a tentative D call TRBD2 (6 bases). V shed 1 base and J shed 3 bases, with 11 bases lying between them. The CDR3 is 15 residues long. CDR1 is SGHNT, CDR2 YYREEE, per germline (reference sequence). The CDR3 region is CASSLPGLHYNEQFF. In nucleotides, the CDR3 is TGTGCCAGCAGCTTGCCGGGACTTCACTACAATGAGCAGTTCTTC.

The rearrangement links TRBV11-1 to TRBJ1-1, with a weak D call TRBD1 (5 bases). The CDR3 loop spans 15 amino acids. CDR1 SGHAT and CDR2 FQDESV come from the germline V gene (reference sequence). V was clipped by 0 bases and J by 4 bases, with 12 bases between them. The DNA for the CDR3 is TGTGCCAGCAGCTTAGCGCTAAGGGACTCCACTGAAGCTTTCTTT. Translating it yields CASSLALRDSTEAFF.

The chain employs TRBV28 and TRBJ1-2, with a weak D call TRBD1 (6 bases). From germline, CDR1 is MDHEN and CDR2 SYDVKM. The CDR3 consists of 14 residues. V was shortened by 8 bases and J by 4 bases, with 17 bases between the two germline ends. This chain's CDR3 is CASAREDRIYGYTF. In DNA form, the CDR3 reads TGTGCCAGCGCCCGAGAAGACAGGATCTATGGCTACACCTTC.

The rearrangement uses TRBV6-6 and TRBJ1-1, with D uncertain. V lost 7 bases, J lost 0 bases, and 3 bases lay in between. The germline CDR1 and CDR2 sequences are MNHNY and SVGAGI (reference sequence). The length of the CDR3 is 11 residues. Written as DNA, the CDR3 is TGTGCCAGCACTATGAACACTGAAGCTTTCTTT. Protein sequence: CASTMNTEAFF.

This clone was counted a single time. The V and J genes are TRBV5-8 and TRBJ2-5; no firm D call. CDR1 is SGHTS, CDR2 YDEGEE, per germline. The germline V and J ends were trimmed by 5 bases and 4 bases, with 15 bases remaining between them. The CDR3 contains 14 residues. This CDR3 is CASRRDASGETQYF. CDR3 sequence (DNA): TGTGCCAGCAGACGTGACGCTAGTGGAGAGACCCAGTACTTC.

This chain joins TRBV9 and TRBJ2-2, with D hard to call. V lost 0 bases to trimming and J lost 2 bases, with 5 bases between them. The CDR3 runs to 14 residues. Germline CDR1 reads SGDLS; CDR2 reads YYNGEE. The CDR3 sequence: CASSVGQNTGELFF. For the CDR3, the DNA is TGTGCCAGCAGCGTAGGACAAAACACCGGGGAGCTGTTTTTT. The full variable domain, its missing parts supplied by reference TRBV9 and TRBJ2-2, is DSGVTQTPKHLITATGQRVTLRCSPRSGDLSVYWYQQSLDQGLQFLIQYYNGEERAKGNILERFSAQQFPDLHSELNLSSLELGDSALYFCASSVGQNTGELFFGEGSRLTVL.

This sequence joins TRBV6-6 and TRBJ1-4; D might be TRBD1 (6 bases). The ends were cut back, 2 bases at V and 7 bases at J, with 11 bases in the middle. CDR1 and CDR2 (germline): MNHNY, SVGAGI (reference sequence). The CDR3 spans 14 residues. CDR3 region: CASSYGQTAEKLFF. In DNA, the CDR3 is TGTGCCAGCAGTTACGGACAGACTGCTGAAAAACTGTTTTTT.

The genes are TRBV2 and TRBJ1-1, with D tentatively TRBD1 (6 bases). Trimming shortened V by 4 bases and J by 3 bases, and 9 bases separated the two germline ends. The germline CDR1 and CDR2 sequences are SNHLY and FYNNEI. The CDR3 sequence is 13 residues long. Written as DNA, the CDR3 is TGTGCCAGCAGTGTACAGGGTGACACTGAAGCTTTCTTT. Protein sequence: CASSVQGDTEAFF.

V gene TRBV3-1 (or the pseudogene TRBV3-2) combines with J gene TRBJ2-7; TRBD2 is a possible D gene (5 bases). The ends were cut back, 0 bases at V and 4 bases at J, with 13 bases in the middle. This CDR3 contains 15 residues. Germline V CDR1 and CDR2: LGHDT, YNNKEL (reference sequence). The CDR3 spells CASSQDPGKRYEQYF. Here the CDR3 DNA reads TGTGCCAGCAGCCAAGACCCGGGGAAACGGTACGAGCAGTACTTC.

The rearrangement uses TRBV7-9 and TRBJ1-1, with unresolved D. V gave up 0 bases and J gave up 5 bases, with 10 bases separating them. CDR1 is SEHNR, CDR2 FQNEAQ, per germline (reference sequence). CDR3 size: 14 residues. CDR3 loop: CASSLAGRETEAFF. CDR3 in DNA: TGTGCCAGCAGCTTAGCGGGGAGGGAAACTGAAGCTTTCTTT.

The chain employs TRBV7-3 and TRBJ2-5, with a possible D match to TRBD2 (5 bases). The germline gives CDR1 SGHTA, CDR2 FQGTGA. Deletions cut 5 bases from V and 5 bases from J, with 12 bases between. This CDR3 region has 13 residues. The CDR3 DNA reads as TGTGCCAGCAGCCAATATGGGGAGGAGACCCAGTACTTC. Protein: CASSQYGEETQYF.

This chain connects TRBV12-5 to TRBJ2-7; 9 bases fit TRBD1. Germline loops: CDR1 LGHNT, CDR2 FRNRAP. The CDR3 has 15 residues. Trimming at V came to 6 bases and at J to 0 bases, leaving 6 bases not matched to a gene. The CDR3 sequence: CASGPGQGSSYEQYF. The CDR3 nucleotides read TGTGCTAGTGGCCCGGGACAGGGCTCCTCCTACGAGCAGTACTTC. Based on the CDR3 plus reference TRBV12-5 and TRBJ2-7, the full variable domain is DARVTQTPRHKVTEMGQEVTMRCQPILGHNTVFWYRQTMMQGLELLAYFRNRAPLDDSGMPKDRFSAEMPDATLATLKIQPSEPRDSAVYFCASGPGQGSSYEQYFGPGTRLTVT.

This rearrangement joins TRBV28 to TRBJ1-1, with a tentative D call TRBD1 (6 bases). Trimming cost V 2 bases and J 1 base, with 11 bases left between them. The CDR3 runs to 15 residues. Germline assignment: CDR1 MDHEN and CDR2 SYDVKM. CDR3 in amino acids: CASSLVRGANTEAFF. CDR3 nucleotides: TGTGCCAGCAGTTTAGTTCGGGGGGCGAACACTGAAGCTTTCTTT.

The chain links TRBV6-4 to TRBJ1-2, with 9 nucleotides matching TRBD1. Trimming cost V 3 bases and J 4 bases; bases outside gene matches: 6. The CDR3 is 15 residues long. Germline loops: CDR1 MRHNA, CDR2 SNTAGT. CDR3 in amino acids: CASSDTGGLGYGYTF. In DNA form, the CDR3 reads TGTGCCAGCAGTGATACAGGGGGCCTAGGCTATGGCTACACCTTC.